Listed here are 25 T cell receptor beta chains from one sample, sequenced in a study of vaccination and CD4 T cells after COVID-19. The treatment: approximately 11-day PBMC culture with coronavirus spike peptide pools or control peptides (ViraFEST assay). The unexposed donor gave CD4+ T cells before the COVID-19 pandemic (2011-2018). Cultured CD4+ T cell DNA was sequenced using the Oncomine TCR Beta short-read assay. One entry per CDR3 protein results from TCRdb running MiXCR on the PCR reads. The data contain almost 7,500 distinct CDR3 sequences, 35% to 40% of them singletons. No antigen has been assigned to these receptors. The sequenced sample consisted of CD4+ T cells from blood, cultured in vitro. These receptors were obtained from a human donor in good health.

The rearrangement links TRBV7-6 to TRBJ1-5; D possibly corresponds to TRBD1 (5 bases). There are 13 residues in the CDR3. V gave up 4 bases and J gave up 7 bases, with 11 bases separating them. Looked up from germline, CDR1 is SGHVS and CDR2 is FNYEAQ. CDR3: CASSWGGEQPQHF. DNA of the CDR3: TGTGCCAGCAGCTGGGGAGGGGAGCAGCCCCAGCATTTT.

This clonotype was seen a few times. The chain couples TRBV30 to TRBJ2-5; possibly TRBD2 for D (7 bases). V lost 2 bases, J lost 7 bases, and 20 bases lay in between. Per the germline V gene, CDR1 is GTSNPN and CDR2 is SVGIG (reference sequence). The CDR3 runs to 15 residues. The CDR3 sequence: CAWSSLSGGARTQYF. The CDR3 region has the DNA TGTGCCTGGAGTTCCCTCAGTGGGGGGGCTCGGACCCAGTACTTC. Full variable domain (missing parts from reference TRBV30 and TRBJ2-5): SQTIHQWPATLVQPVGSPLSLECTVEGTSNPNLYWYRQAAGRGLQLLFYSVGIGQISSEVPQNLSASRPQDRQFILSSKKLLLSDSGFYLCAWSSLSGGARTQYFGPGTRLLVL.

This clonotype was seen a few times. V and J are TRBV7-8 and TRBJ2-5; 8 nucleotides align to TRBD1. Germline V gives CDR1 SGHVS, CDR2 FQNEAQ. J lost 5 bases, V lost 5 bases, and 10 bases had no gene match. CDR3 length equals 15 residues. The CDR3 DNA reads TGTGCCAGCAGCCCCGGACAGGGAGGATGGGAGACCCAGTACTTC. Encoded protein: CASSPGQGGWETQYF. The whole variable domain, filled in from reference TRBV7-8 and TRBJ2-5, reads GAGVSQSPRYKVAKRGQDVALRCDPISGHVSLFWYQQALGQGPEFLTYFQNEAQLDKSGLPSDRFFAERPEGSVSTLKIQRTQQEDSAVYLCASSPGQGGWETQYFGPGTRLLVL.

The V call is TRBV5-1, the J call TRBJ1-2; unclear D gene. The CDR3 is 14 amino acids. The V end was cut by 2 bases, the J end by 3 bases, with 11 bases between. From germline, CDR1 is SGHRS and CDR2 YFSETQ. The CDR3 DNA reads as TGCGCCAGCAGCTTTGGTGTCGGGGACTATGGCTACACCTTC. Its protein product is CASSFGVGDYGYTF.

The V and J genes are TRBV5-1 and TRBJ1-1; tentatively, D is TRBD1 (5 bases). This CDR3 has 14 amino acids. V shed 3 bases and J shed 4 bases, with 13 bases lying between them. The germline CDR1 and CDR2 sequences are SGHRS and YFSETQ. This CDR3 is CASSSGLGPTEAFF. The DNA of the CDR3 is TGCGCCAGCAGCTCCGGGTTGGGGCCCACTGAAGCTTTCTTT.

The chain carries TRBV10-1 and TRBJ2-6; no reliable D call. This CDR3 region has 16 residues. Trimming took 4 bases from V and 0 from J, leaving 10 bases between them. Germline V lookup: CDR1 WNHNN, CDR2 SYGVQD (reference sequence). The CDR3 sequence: CASSGGRTSGANVLTF. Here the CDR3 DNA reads TGCGCCAGCAGTGGAGGACGGACCTCTGGGGCCAACGTCCTGACTTTC.

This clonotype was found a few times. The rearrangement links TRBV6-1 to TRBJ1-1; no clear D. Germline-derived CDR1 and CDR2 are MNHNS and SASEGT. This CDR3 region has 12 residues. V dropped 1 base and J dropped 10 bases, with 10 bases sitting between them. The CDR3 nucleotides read TGTGCCAGCAGTGAAGGGAGCATAGTAGCTTTCTTT. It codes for CASSEGSIVAFF.

The CDR3 bases are TGCAGTGCTAGAGATATAATAACGGTGGGGACAAACAACACTGAAGCTTTCTTT. Translating it yields CSARDIITVGTNNTEAFF. The chain employs TRBV20-1 and TRBJ1-1; perhaps TRBD1 as D (6 bases). The V gene's germline CDR1 is DFQATT and CDR2 SNEGSKA (reference sequence). The CDR3 totals 18 residues. Trimming cost V 0 bases and J 2 bases, with 22 bases left between them.

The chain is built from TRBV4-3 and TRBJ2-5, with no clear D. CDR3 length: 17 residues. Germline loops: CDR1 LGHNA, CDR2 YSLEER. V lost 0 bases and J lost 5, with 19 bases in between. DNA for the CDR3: TGCGCCAGCAGCCAAGACGGTTCCGCGATGGGTTTCGAGACCCAGTACTTC. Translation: CASSQDGSAMGFETQYF.

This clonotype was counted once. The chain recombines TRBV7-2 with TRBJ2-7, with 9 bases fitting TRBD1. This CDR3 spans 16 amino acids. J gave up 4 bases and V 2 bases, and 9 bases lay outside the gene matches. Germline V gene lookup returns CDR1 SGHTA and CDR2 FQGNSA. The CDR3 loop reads CASSLSGTGFIYEQYF. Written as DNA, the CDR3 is TGTGCCAGCAGCTTATCCGGGACAGGGTTTATTTACGAGCAGTACTTC.

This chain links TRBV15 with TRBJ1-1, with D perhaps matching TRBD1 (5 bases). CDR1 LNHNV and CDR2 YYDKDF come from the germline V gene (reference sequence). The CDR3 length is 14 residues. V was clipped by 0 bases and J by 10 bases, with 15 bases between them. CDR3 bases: TGTGCCACCAGCAGAGATTTAACAGGCTTCCGAGCTTTCTTT. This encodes CATSRDLTGFRAFF.

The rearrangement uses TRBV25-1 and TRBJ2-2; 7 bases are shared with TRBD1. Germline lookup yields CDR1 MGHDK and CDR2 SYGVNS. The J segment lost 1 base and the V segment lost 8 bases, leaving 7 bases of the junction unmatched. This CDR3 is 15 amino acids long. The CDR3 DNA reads TGTGCCAGCCGTAAGACAGGGAGGAACACCGGGGAGCTGTTTTTT. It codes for CASRKTGRNTGELFF.

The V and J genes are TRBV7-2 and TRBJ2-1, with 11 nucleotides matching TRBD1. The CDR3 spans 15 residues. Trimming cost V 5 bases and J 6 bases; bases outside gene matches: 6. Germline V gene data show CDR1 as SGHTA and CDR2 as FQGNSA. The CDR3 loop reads CASSPIGQGANEQFF. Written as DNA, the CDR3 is TGTGCCAGCAGCCCAATAGGACAGGGGGCCAATGAGCAGTTCTTC.

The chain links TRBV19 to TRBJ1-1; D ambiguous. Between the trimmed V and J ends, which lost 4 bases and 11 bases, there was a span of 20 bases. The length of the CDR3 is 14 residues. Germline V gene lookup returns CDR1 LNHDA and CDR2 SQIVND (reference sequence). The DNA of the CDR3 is TGTGCCAGTAGTACCCAGGACTACCCCCCAGCGGCTTTCTTT. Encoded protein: CASSTQDYPPAAFF.

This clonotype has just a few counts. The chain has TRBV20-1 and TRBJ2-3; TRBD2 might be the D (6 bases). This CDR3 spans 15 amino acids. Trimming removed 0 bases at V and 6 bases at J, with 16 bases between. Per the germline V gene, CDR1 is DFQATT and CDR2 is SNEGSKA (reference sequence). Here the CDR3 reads CSARDLSGGWDTQYF. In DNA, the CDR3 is TGCAGTGCTAGAGATCTCAGTGGGGGGTGGGATACGCAGTATTTT.

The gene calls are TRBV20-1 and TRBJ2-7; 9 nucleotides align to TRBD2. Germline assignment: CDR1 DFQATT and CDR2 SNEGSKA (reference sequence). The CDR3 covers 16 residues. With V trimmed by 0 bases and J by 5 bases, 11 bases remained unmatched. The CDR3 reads CSAREASGDLRNEQYF. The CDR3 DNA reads TGCAGTGCTAGAGAGGCTAGCGGGGATCTACGGAACGAGCAGTACTTC.

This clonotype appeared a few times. The CDR3 DNA sequence: TGTGCCAGCAGCTTAGCCGCCAGTCAAGAGACCCAGTACTTC. Translation gives CASSLAASQETQYF. The rearrangement uses TRBV7-9 and TRBJ2-5; no firm D call. Germline CDR1 is SEHNR and CDR2 is FQNEAQ (reference sequence). The CDR3 covers 14 residues. With 0 bases removed from V and 2 bases from J, the gap between germline ends came to 7 bases.

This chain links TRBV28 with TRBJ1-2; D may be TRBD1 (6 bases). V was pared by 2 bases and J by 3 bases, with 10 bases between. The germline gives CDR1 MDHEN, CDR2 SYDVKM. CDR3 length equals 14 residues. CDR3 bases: TGTGCCAGCAGTTTAGGTGGGGGCTACTATGGCTACACCTTC. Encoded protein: CASSLGGGYYGYTF.

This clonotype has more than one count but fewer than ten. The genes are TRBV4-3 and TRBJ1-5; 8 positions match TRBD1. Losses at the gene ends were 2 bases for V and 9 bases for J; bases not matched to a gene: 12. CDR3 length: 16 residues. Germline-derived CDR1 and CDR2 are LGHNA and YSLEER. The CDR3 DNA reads TGCGCCAGCAGCCAAACACGGACAGGGTGGGCGACGCCCCAGCATTTT. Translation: CASSQTRTGWATPQHF.

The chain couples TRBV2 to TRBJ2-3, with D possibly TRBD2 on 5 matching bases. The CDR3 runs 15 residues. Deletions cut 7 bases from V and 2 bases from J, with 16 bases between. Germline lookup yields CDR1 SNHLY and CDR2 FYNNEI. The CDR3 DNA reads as TGTGCCAGCAATGCCAATGGACTGGTCACAGATACGCAGTATTTT. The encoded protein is CASNANGLVTDTQYF. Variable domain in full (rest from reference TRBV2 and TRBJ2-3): EPEVTQTPSHQVTQMGQEVILRCVPISNHLYFYWYRQILGQKVEFLVSFYNNEISEKSEIFDDQFSVERPDGSNFTLKIRSTKLEDSAMYFCASNANGLVTDTQYFGPGTRLTVL.

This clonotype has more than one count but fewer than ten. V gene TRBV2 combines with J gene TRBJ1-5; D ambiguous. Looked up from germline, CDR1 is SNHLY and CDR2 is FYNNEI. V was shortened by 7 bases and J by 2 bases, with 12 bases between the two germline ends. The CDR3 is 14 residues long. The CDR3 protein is CASTGFRGNQPQHF. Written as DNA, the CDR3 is TGTGCCAGCACGGGGTTTCGGGGCAATCAGCCCCAGCATTTT.

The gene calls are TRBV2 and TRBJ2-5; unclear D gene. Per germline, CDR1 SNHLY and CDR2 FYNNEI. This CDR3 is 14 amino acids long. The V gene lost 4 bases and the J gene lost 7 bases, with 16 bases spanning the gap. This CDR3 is CASSGSILYGTQYF. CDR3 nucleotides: TGTGCCAGCAGTGGCTCGATCCTGTACGGGACCCAGTACTTC.

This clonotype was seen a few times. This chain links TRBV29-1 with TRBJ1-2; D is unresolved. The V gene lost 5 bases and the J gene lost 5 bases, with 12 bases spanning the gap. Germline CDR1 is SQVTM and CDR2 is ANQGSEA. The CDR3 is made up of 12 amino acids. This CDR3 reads CSVSSGVYGYTF. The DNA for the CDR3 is TGCAGCGTTTCTTCCGGGGTTTATGGCTACACCTTC.

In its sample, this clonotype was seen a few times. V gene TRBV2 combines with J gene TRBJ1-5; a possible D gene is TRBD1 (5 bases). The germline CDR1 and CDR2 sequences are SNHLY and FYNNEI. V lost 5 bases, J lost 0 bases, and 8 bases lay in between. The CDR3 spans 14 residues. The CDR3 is CASSLDSSNQPQHF. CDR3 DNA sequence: TGTGCCAGCAGTTTAGACAGTAGCAATCAGCCCCAGCATTTT.

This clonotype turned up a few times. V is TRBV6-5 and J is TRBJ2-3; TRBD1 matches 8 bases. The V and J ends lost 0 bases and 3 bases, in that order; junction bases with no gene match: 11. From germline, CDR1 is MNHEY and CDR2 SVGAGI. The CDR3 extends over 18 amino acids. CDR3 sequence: CASSYSINTGGPTDTQYF. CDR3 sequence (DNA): TGTGCCAGCAGTTACTCCATAAATACAGGGGGACCTACAGATACGCAGTATTTT.